Each of the 20 T cell receptor beta chains below was sequenced from the same sample in a study of tumor and adjacent non-tumor tissue in lung cancer. The template was RNA from unsorted bulk tissue. The normal lung tissue was taken more than 3 cm from the tumor edge. A modified ARM-PCR protocol with three rounds of nested PCR amplified TCRbeta. TCRdb recomputed calls from the multiplex PCR reads with MiXCR, one row per CDR3 protein. The sample consists of about 110,000 distinct CDR3 sequences, around 57% of them appearing once. Sequenced: distant non-tumor lung tissue. The source is a man aged 60 to 75 with non-small cell lung cancer.

This clonotype occurred many times. This chain links TRBV5-6 with TRBJ1-5; D uncertain. Germline V gene sequence: CDR1 SGHDT, CDR2 YYEEEE. V shed 0 bases and J shed 0 bases, with 10 bases lying between them. The CDR3 has 16 amino acids. CDR3: CASSLGPAYSNQPQHF. The CDR3 DNA sequence: TGTGCCAGCAGCTTGGGGCCAGCCTATAGCAATCAGCCCCAGCATTTT.

The V and J genes are TRBV11-2 and TRBJ2-7, with D maybe TRBD1 (6 bases). The CDR3 is 14 amino acids. Trimming took 5 bases from V and 0 from J, leaving 11 bases between them. The germline gives CDR1 SGHAT, CDR2 FQNNGV. This chain's CDR3 is CASSLSGVSYEQYF. CDR3 nucleotide sequence: TGTGCCAGCAGCCTGTCAGGGGTCTCCTACGAGCAGTACTTC.

The chain links TRBV12-3 or TRBV12-4 to TRBJ2-1; possibly TRBD1 for D (5 bases). V gave up 6 bases and J gave up 7 bases, with 13 bases separating them. CDR3 size: 13 residues. In DNA, the CDR3 is TGTGCCAGCAGCTTGACAGCGTTAAATGAGCAGTTCTTC. Translated, it gives CASSLTALNEQFF.

This clonotype was recorded many times. Written as DNA, the CDR3 is TGTGCCAGCAACGTCGGACAGAGAAATGAAAAACTGTTTTTT. Translated: CASNVGQRNEKLFF. V and J are TRBV5-6 and TRBJ1-4; D may be TRBD1 (6 bases). The CDR3 consists of 14 residues. Per germline, CDR1 SGHDT and CDR2 YYEEEE. Trimming took 6 bases from V and 5 from J, leaving 14 bases between them.

This clonotype has at least ten counts. The V call is TRBV6-5, the J call TRBJ1-2; 10 nucleotides line up with TRBD1. CDR1 is MNHEY and CDR2 is SVGAGI in the germline V gene. J lost 7 bases, V lost 2 bases, and 4 bases had no gene match. This CDR3 spans 14 amino acids. The CDR3 reads CASSYGDRGRGYTF. The CDR3 nucleotides read TGTGCCAGCAGTTACGGGGACAGGGGTCGTGGCTACACCTTC.

Points on this clonotype: At one boundary the junction diverges from the germline segment, which might be a read error. V and J are TRBV10-2 and TRBJ2-3; 7 bases align to TRBD2. Looked up from germline, CDR1 is WSHSY and CDR2 is SAAADI. The CDR3 spans 14 residues. The CDR3 reads CASWAAGFTGTQYF. The DNA of the CDR3 is TGCGCCAGCTGGGCAGCGGGGTTCACAGGTACGCAGTATTTT.

Comments on this clonotype: At one boundary the junction diverges from the germline segment, which might be a read error. J is TRBJ1-2 and V is TRBV4-3; D not resolved. This CDR3 has 17 residues. The germline V gene has CDR1 LGHNA and CDR2 YSLEER. The CDR3 bases are TGCGCCAACAGCCAAGATCGGTCTGGCACGCTGTTCTATGGCTACACCTTC. This gives the protein CANSQDRSGTLFYGYTF.

This clonotype was counted many times. The chain recombines TRBV4-2 with TRBJ2-3; D is ambiguous. Germline loops: CDR1 LGHNA, CDR2 YNFKEQ. The germline V and J ends were trimmed by 4 bases and 2 bases, with 13 bases remaining between them. This CDR3 has 15 residues. The CDR3 coding sequence is TGTGCCAGCAGCCCCTCGGCGGATGCCACAGATACGCAGTATTTT. It is translated as CASSPSADATDTQYF.

Notes on this clonotype: A single base separates this from a much larger clone, so it may be a read error. CDR3 amino acids: CASSISMIYEQYF. DNA for the CDR3: TGTGCCAGCAGTATCTCCATGATCTACGAGCAGTACTTC. The chain links TRBV6-1 to TRBJ2-7; D is unresolved. Germline V CDR1 and CDR2: MNHNS, SASEGT. The germline V and J ends were trimmed by 5 bases and 3 bases, with 11 bases remaining between them. This CDR3 is built from 13 residues.

This clonotype was counted a few times. The chain uses TRBV6-5 and TRBJ2-3, with D possibly TRBD1 on 6 matching bases. V was cut by 6 bases and J by 8 bases, with 18 bases left in between. This CDR3 has 14 residues. Germline values: CDR1 MNHEY, CDR2 SVGAGI. CDR3 protein: CASSRDPTRGTQYF. The CDR3 nucleotides are TGTGCCAGCAGCCGGGACCCCACCAGGGGTACGCAGTATTTT.

The V gene is TRBV6-2 or TRBV6-3, the J gene TRBJ2-5; D remains unclear. The CDR3 loop spans 16 amino acids. CDR1 and CDR2 from the germline V gene are MNHEY and SVGEGT. The ends were cut back, 4 bases at V and 4 bases at J, with 19 bases in the middle. CDR3: CASSSGQVTVRETQYF. CDR3 coding DNA: TGTGCCAGCAGTTCTGGGCAGGTCACGGTGCGAGAGACCCAGTACTTC.

This clonotype appeared a single time. A read error may account for a junction end that differs from germline. This sequence joins TRBV20-1 and TRBJ2-1; no clear D. The CDR3 loop spans 10 amino acids. CDR1 is DFQATT, CDR2 SNEGSKA, per germline (reference sequence). The CDR3 bases are TGCAGTGTCAAGTATAATGATCAGTTCTTC. Its protein is CSVKYNDQFF.

This clonotype was seen a few times. V and J are TRBV6-4 and TRBJ2-2; TRBD2 agrees at 10 bases. The CDR3 is made up of 16 amino acids. The trim removed 7 bases at V and 4 bases at J, leaving 9 bases unmatched. CDR1 is MRHNA, CDR2 SNTAGT, per germline. CDR3 region: CASKAGTSAATGELFF. CDR3 nucleotide sequence: TGTGCCAGCAAAGCCGGGACTAGCGCCGCCACCGGGGAGCTGTTTTTT.

The rearrangement links TRBV5-6 to TRBJ1-1, with 8 bases lining up with TRBD1. This CDR3 contains 15 residues. CDR1 is SGHDT, CDR2 YYEEEE, per germline. CDR3 residues: CATSDRDRKNTEAFF. The CDR3 DNA reads TGTGCTACCAGTGACCGGGACAGGAAGAACACTGAAGCTTTCTTT.

On this clonotype: A clone one base away is much larger, so this may be a read error. This chain joins TRBV30 and TRBJ2-7; D might be TRBD1 or TRBD2, each matching 5 bases. This CDR3 spans 11 amino acids. Germline V gives CDR1 GTSNPN, CDR2 SVGIG (reference sequence). CDR3 nucleotide sequence: TGTGCCAGGAGTCCCGGGGCCGAGCAGTACTTC. It yields the protein CARSPGAEQYF.

About this clonotype itself: One end of the junction varies from germline; a read error may be responsible. The chain links TRBV20-1 to TRBJ2-7; 10 nucleotides agree with TRBD1. Germline values: CDR1 DFQATT, CDR2 SNEGSKA (reference sequence). This CDR3 contains 13 residues. CDR3 nucleotides: TGCAGTGCAATGGGACAGGGGAACGACGAGCGGTACTTC. The encoded protein is CSAMGQGNDERYF.

A remark on this clonotype: A read error may produce the germline difference seen at one junction end. The chain links TRBV6-5 to TRBJ2-1, with D perhaps given as TRBD1 or TRBD2 (5 bases each). The germline V gene encodes CDR1 MNHEY and CDR2 SVGAGI. There are 15 residues in the CDR3. CDR3 residues: CASRPLAGARVEKFF. CDR3 coding DNA: TGTGCCAGCAGACCCCTAGCAGGAGCCAGGGTTGAGAAGTTCTTC.

As regards this clonotype: A read error may produce the germline difference seen at one junction end. J is TRBJ1-2 and V is TRBV29-1; D remains unclear. The CDR3 runs to 12 residues. Germline assignment: CDR1 SQVTM and CDR2 ANQGSEA. The chain's CDR3 is CNVEENNYGHTF. The CDR3 nucleotides read TGCAACGTGGAAGAAAATAACTATGGCCACACATTC.

Notes on this clonotype: Compared with germline, one end of the junction differs, possibly owing to a read error. The rearrangement links TRBV6-2 or TRBV6-3 to TRBJ2-7, with 7 nucleotides matching TRBD1. The CDR3 has 14 residues. Germline V CDR1 and CDR2: MNHEY, SVGEGT. CDR3 bases: TGTGTCAGCAGTCAACAAGGGGGCGGGTACGAGCAGTACTTC. This codes for CVSSQQGGGYEQYF.

Worth noting for this clonotype: An end of the junction differs from the germline gene, which may be a read error. V gene TRBV6-6 combines with J gene TRBJ1-2; maybe TRBD1 (5 bases). This CDR3 contains 15 residues. Germline V CDR1 and CDR2: MNHNY, SVGAGI (reference sequence). CDR3 nucleotides: TGTGCCGGCAGCCCGTCAGGGAAGGTGGACTATGGCTACACCTTC. Translating it yields CAGSPSGKVDYGYTF.